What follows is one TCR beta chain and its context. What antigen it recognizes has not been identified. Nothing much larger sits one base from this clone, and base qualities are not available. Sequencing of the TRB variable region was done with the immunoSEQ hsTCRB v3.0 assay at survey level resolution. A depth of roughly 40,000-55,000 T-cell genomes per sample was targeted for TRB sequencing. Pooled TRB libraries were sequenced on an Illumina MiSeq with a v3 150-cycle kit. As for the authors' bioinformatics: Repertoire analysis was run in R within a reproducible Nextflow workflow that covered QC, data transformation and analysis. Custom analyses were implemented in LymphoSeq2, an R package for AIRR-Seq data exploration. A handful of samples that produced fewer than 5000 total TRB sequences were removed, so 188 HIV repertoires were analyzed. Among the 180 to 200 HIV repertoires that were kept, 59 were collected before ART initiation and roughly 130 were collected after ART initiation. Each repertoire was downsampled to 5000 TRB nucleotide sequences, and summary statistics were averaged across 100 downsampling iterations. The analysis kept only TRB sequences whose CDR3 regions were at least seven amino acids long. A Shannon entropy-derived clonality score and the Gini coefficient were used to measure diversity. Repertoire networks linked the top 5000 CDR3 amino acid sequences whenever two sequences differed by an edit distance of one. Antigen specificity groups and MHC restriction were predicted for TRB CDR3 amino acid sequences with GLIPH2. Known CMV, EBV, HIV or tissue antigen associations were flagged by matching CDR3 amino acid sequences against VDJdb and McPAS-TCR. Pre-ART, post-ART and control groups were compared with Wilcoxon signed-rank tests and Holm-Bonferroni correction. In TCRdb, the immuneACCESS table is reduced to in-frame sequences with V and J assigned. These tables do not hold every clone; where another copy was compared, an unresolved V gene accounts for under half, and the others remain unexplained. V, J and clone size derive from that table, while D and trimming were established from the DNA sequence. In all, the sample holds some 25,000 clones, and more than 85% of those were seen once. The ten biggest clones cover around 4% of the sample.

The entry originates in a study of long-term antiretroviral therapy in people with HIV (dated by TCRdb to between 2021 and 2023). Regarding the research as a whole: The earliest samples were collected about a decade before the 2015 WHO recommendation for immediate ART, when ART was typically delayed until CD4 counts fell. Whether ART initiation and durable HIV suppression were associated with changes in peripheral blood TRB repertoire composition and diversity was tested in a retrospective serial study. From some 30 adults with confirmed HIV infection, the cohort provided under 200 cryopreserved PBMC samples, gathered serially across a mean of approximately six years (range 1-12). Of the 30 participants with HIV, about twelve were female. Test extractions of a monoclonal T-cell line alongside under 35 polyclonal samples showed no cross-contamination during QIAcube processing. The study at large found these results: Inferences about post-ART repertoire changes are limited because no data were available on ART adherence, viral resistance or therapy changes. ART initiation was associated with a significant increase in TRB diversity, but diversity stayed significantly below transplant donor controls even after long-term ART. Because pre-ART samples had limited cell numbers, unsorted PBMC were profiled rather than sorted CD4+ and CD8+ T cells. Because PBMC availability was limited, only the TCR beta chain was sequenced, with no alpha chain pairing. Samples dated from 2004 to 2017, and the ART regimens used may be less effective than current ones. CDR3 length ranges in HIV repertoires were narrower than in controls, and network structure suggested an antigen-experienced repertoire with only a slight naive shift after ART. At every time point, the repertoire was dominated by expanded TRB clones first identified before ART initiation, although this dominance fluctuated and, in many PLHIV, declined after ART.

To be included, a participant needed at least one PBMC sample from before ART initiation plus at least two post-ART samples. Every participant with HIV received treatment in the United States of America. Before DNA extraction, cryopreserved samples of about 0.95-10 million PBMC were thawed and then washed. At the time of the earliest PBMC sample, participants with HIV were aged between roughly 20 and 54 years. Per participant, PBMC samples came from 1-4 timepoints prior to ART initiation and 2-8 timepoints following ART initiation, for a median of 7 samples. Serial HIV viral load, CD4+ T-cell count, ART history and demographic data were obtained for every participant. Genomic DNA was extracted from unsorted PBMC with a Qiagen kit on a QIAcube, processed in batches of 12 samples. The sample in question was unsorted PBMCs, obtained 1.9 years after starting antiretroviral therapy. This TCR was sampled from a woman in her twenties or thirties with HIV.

The encoded CDR3 is CASSQTGIILGATIYF. The bases read TGTGCCAGCAGCCAGACAGGGATTATTCTCGGGGCCACCATATATTTT. The chain joins TRBV9 to TRBJ1-3, with 7 junctional bases fitting TRBD1. The germline V gene sets CDR1 to SGDLS and CDR2 to YYNGEE. V loses 4 bases at its end and J loses 9 bases; junction bases beyond the gene matches: 16. The CDR3 runs 16 residues from the cysteine to the phenylalanine. This entry keeps only the CDR3 DNA: 48 bases, framed from base 1.